Listed below are T cell receptor beta chains from one sample, sequenced in a study of vaccination and CD4 T cells after COVID-19. A single record per CDR3 protein comes from TCRdb applying MiXCR to the PCR reads. Among almost 9,500 distinct CDR3 sequences, 33% were seen once, and the ten largest hold roughly 20%. Their antigen targets remain unknown. The sequencing input was CD4+ T cells from blood, cultured in vitro. These receptors came from a human donor in good health. Each CDR3 is given with its conserved first and last residue. A D gene is named only where the DNA matches it firmly. Clone size is shown for a subset of rows, as once, few, many or a class of expanded clone.

j_gene: TRBJ2-3; abundance: .; v_gene: TRBV20-1; d_gene: .; CDR3aa: CSALRYMGTDTQYF; CDR3nt: TGCAGTGCTTTGAGGTACATGGGCACAGATACGCAGTATTTT
j_gene: TRBJ1-3; abundance: .; v_gene: TRBV6-1; d_gene: .; CDR3aa: CASSEALAGNTIYF; CDR3nt: TGTGCCAGCAGTGAAGCGTTGGCCGGAAACACCATATATTTT
j_gene: TRBJ2-2; abundance: .; v_gene: TRBV10-3; d_gene: .; CDR3aa: CAISDSPGTSSGELFF; CDR3nt: TGTGCCATCAGTGATTCACCCGGGACTTCTTCCGGGGAGCTGTTTTTT
j_gene: TRBJ2-2; abundance: .; v_gene: TRBV20-1; d_gene: .; CDR3aa: CSARGARGEELFF; CDR3nt: TGCAGTGCTAGAGGGGCCAGGGGAGAGGAGCTGTTTTTT
j_gene: TRBJ2-5; abundance: few; v_gene: TRBV11-2; d_gene: .; CDR3aa: CASSLGTVHQAYQETQYF; CDR3nt: TGTGCCAGCAGCTTAGGTACCGTCCACCAGGCTTACCAAGAGACCCAGTACTTC
j_gene: TRBJ2-1; abundance: .; v_gene: TRBV15; d_gene: .; CDR3aa: CATSKLQDNYNEQFF; CDR3nt: TGTGCCACCAGCAAGTTACAGGACAACTACAATGAGCAGTTCTTC
j_gene: TRBJ2-7; abundance: few; v_gene: TRBV6-5; d_gene: TRBD1; CDR3aa: CASSSPGQGGEQYF; CDR3nt: TGTGCCAGCAGTTCCCCGGGACAGGGAGGCGAGCAGTACTTC
j_gene: TRBJ1-2; abundance: .; v_gene: TRBV6-1; d_gene: .; CDR3aa: CANSPDVGGSGGYTF; CDR3nt: TGTGCCAACAGTCCCGACGTAGGGGGGAGTGGAGGCTACACCTTC
j_gene: TRBJ1-3; abundance: few; v_gene: TRBV7-2; d_gene: .; CDR3aa: CASSTAQGNTIYF; CDR3nt: TGTGCCAGCAGCACAGCACAGGGAAACACCATATATTTT
j_gene: TRBJ2-2; abundance: .; v_gene: TRBV19; d_gene: TRBD2; CDR3aa: CASSIRLAGGRNTGELFF; CDR3nt: TGTGCCAGTAGTATTCGACTAGCGGGAGGCCGGAACACCGGGGAGCTGTTTTTT
j_gene: TRBJ2-7; abundance: few; v_gene: TRBV6-2/TRBV6-3; d_gene: .; CDR3aa: CASSYRDTYEQYF; CDR3nt: TGTGCCAGCAGTTACCGGGACACCTACGAGCAGTACTTC
j_gene: TRBJ1-5; abundance: few; v_gene: TRBV20-1; d_gene: .; CDR3aa: CSARRGSNQPQHF; CDR3nt: TGCAGTGCTCGCCGGGGGAGCAATCAGCCCCAGCATTTT
j_gene: TRBJ2-7; abundance: .; v_gene: TRBV9; d_gene: TRBD1; CDR3aa: CASSVATGSSYEQYF; CDR3nt: TGTGCCAGCAGCGTAGCGACAGGGAGCTCCTACGAGCAGTACTTC
j_gene: TRBJ2-2; abundance: .; v_gene: TRBV6-1; d_gene: .; CDR3aa: CASSEANWGTGELFF; CDR3nt: TGTGCCAGCAGTGAAGCTAATTGGGGCACCGGGGAGCTGTTTTTT
j_gene: TRBJ2-1; abundance: once; v_gene: TRBV7-2; d_gene: TRBD2; CDR3aa: CASSFPGLDEDEQFF; CDR3nt: TGTGCCAGCAGCTTTCCGGGACTAGACGAGGATGAGCAGTTCTTC
j_gene: TRBJ2-1; abundance: .; v_gene: TRBV6-2/TRBV6-3; d_gene: TRBD1; CDR3aa: CASSYSGQGRYEQFF; CDR3nt: TGTGCCAGCAGTTATTCCGGACAGGGTCGCTATGAGCAGTTCTTC
j_gene: TRBJ2-6; abundance: few; v_gene: TRBV7-2; d_gene: .; CDR3aa: CASSSRAGTGANVLTF; CDR3nt: TGTGCCAGCAGCTCCAGGGCGGGAACTGGGGCCAACGTCCTGACTTTC
j_gene: TRBJ2-1; abundance: .; v_gene: TRBV7-8; d_gene: TRBD2; CDR3aa: CASSSGAVLAGGLNNEQFF; CDR3nt: TGTGCCAGCAGCTCCGGTGCGGTTTTGGCGGGAGGGCTGAACAATGAGCAGTTCTTC
j_gene: TRBJ2-2; abundance: .; v_gene: TRBV7-9; d_gene: TRBD2; CDR3aa: CASKSGSDTGELFF; CDR3nt: TGTGCCAGCAAGAGCGGGAGTGACACCGGGGAGCTGTTTTTT
j_gene: TRBJ2-7; abundance: .; v_gene: TRBV18; d_gene: TRBD2; CDR3aa: CASSPGAGVEQYF; CDR3nt: TGTGCCAGCTCACCTGGGGCGGGAGTCGAGCAGTACTTC
j_gene: TRBJ2-7; abundance: medium-sized; v_gene: TRBV27; d_gene: TRBD2; CDR3aa: CASSSLREGFREQYF; CDR3nt: TGTGCCAGCAGTTCACTCCGGGAGGGGTTTCGCGAGCAGTACTTC
j_gene: TRBJ1-1; abundance: .; v_gene: TRBV5-1; d_gene: TRBD1; CDR3aa: CASSLGVTGGSEAFF; CDR3nt: TGCGCCAGCAGCTTGGGGGTGACAGGGGGCTCTGAAGCTTTCTTT